The 26 T cell receptor beta chains listed next were all sequenced from one sample in a study of beta chain features in type 1 diabetes. The investigators reverse transcribed all of the isolated RNA, so they sequenced expressed TCRB transcripts. Assay used: immunoSEQ multiplex PCR; TCRdb lists only in-frame clones, some missing. The sample includes more than 350,000 clones, about an eighth of them seen just once. The sequenced sample consisted of naive CD4+ T cells from blood. All receptors come from a woman between 18 and 29 years old in good health.

The rearrangement links TRBV28 to TRBJ1-2; possibly TRBD1 for D (5 bases). CDR1 and CDR2 from the germline V gene are MDHEN and SYDVKM. The CDR3 sequence is 14 residues long. Trimming cost V 6 bases and J 6 bases, with 17 bases left between them. The CDR3 reads CASRPQGQADGYTF. The CDR3 coding sequence is TGTGCCAGCAGGCCCCAGGGTCAGGCGGATGGCTACACCTTC.

This clone was found a few times. V and J are TRBV14 and TRBJ1-4, with D possibly being TRBD1 (6 bases). The CDR3 is made up of 15 amino acids. Trimming removed 5 bases from V and 4 bases from J, with 14 bases in between. The germline CDR1 and CDR2 sequences are SGHDN and FVKESK. The CDR3 here is CASSTMTGRNEKLFF. CDR3 DNA: TGTGCCAGCAGCACGATGACAGGTCGTAATGAAAAACTGTTTTTT.

CDR3 amino acids: CAIRGASDTQYF. In nucleotides, the CDR3 is TGTGCCATCAGGGGGGCCTCGGATACGCAGTATTTT. The chain carries TRBV10-3 and TRBJ2-3, with D possibly TRBD1 on 6 matching bases. The CDR3 has 12 amino acids. Trimming took 6 bases from V and 6 from J, leaving 10 bases between them. The germline CDR1 and CDR2 sequences are ENHRY and SYGVKD.

This clone was picked up a small number of times. The chain couples TRBV11-1 to TRBJ2-1, with D unresolved. Germline CDR1 reads SGHAT; CDR2 reads FQDESV (reference sequence). This CDR3 spans 12 amino acids. Trimming removed 4 bases from V and 7 bases from J, with 8 bases in between. CDR3 sequence reads: CASSWQENEQFF. The CDR3 nucleotides are TGTGCCAGCAGCTGGCAAGAAAATGAGCAGTTCTTC.

J is TRBJ2-1 and V is TRBV7-9; no reliable D call. Trimming stripped 2 bases from V and 6 bases from J, with 14 bases between. CDR1 SEHNR and CDR2 FQNEAQ come from the germline V gene (reference sequence). This CDR3 is built from 15 residues. CDR3 loop: CASSLSPNLGNEQFF. The CDR3 region has the DNA TGTGCCAGCAGCTTATCCCCTAATTTGGGCAATGAGCAGTTCTTC. Complete variable domain (other parts from reference TRBV7-9 and TRBJ2-1): DTGVSQNPRHKITKRGQNVTFRCDPISEHNRLYWYRQTLGQGPEFLTYFQNEAQLEKSRLLSDRFSAERPKGSFSTLEIQRTEQGDSAMYLCASSLSPNLGNEQFFGPGTRLTVL.

The chain has TRBV19 and TRBJ2-5, with D tentatively TRBD2 (5 bases). This CDR3 spans 14 amino acids. V was cut by 3 bases and J by 3 bases, with 11 bases left in between. Per the germline V gene, CDR1 is LNHDA and CDR2 is SQIVND (reference sequence). CDR3 sequence: CASSITGREETQYF. CDR3 DNA: TGTGCCAGTAGTATCACGGGGAGAGAAGAGACCCAGTACTTC.

This clone was detected a few times. The V and J genes are TRBV7-2 and TRBJ2-1, with 7 bases identical to TRBD1. The CDR3 is 15 residues long. Per the germline V gene, CDR1 is SGHTA and CDR2 is FQGNSA. The ends lost 5 bases at V and 6 bases at J; junction bases unmatched: 10. The CDR3 region has the DNA TGTGCCAGCAGCCCCGACTCGGACAGGACCAATGAGCAGTTCTTC. Its protein is CASSPDSDRTNEQFF. Full variable domain (outside the CDR3, taken from reference TRBV7-2 and TRBJ2-1): GAGVSQSPSNKVTEKGKDVELRCDPISGHTALYWYRQSLGQGLEFLIYFQGNSAPDKSGLPSDRFSAERTGGSVSTLTIQRTQQEDSAVYLCASSPDSDRTNEQFFGPGTRLTVL.

The rearrangement links TRBV25-1 to TRBJ1-2; TRBD1 matches 8 bases. The length of the CDR3 is 15 residues. The trim removed 10 bases at V and 2 bases at J, leaving 12 bases unmatched. Germline lookup yields CDR1 MGHDK and CDR2 SYGVNS. CDR3 nucleotides: TGTGCCACCCCAATCGGACAGGGTAGGAACTATGGCTACACCTTC. This codes for CATPIGQGRNYGYTF.

This clone turned up a few times. Other DNA sequences from this sample encode an identical CDR3 as well. The rearrangement uses TRBV12-5 and TRBJ2-5, with D unresolved. With 1 base removed from V and 4 bases from J, the gap between germline ends came to 1 base. The germline CDR1 and CDR2 sequences are LGHNT and FRNRAP. The CDR3 loop spans 11 amino acids. This chain's CDR3 is CASGLGETQYF. For the CDR3, the DNA is TGTGCTAGTGGTTTGGGAGAGACCCAGTACTTC. Full variable domain (outside the CDR3, taken from reference TRBV12-5 and TRBJ2-5): DARVTQTPRHKVTEMGQEVTMRCQPILGHNTVFWYRQTMMQGLELLAYFRNRAPLDDSGMPKDRFSAEMPDATLATLKIQPSEPRDSAVYFCASGLGETQYFGPGTRLLVL.

The chain carries TRBV25-1 and TRBJ2-3; D is undetermined. CDR1 is MGHDK, CDR2 SYGVNS, per germline. V shed 0 bases and J shed 2 bases, with 12 bases lying between them. CDR3 length: 16 amino acids. The CDR3 spells CASSEYGQSYTDTQYF. In DNA form, the CDR3 reads TGTGCCAGCAGTGAATATGGGCAGAGTTACACAGATACGCAGTATTTT.

The chain uses TRBV14 and TRBJ1-3; no clear D. The CDR3 spans 15 residues. Germline CDR1 SGHDN, CDR2 FVKESK. Trimming left V 4 bases short and J 2 bases short, with 12 bases between. For the CDR3, the DNA is TGTGCCAGCAGCCCTCAGACGGGAGCTGGAAACACCATATATTTT. It is translated as CASSPQTGAGNTIYF.

This clone was found a few times. The chain is built from TRBV27 and TRBJ2-7; TRBD1 aligns across 7 bases. CDR3 length: 15 residues. The germline gives CDR1 MNHEY, CDR2 SMNVEV (reference sequence). The V gene end was trimmed by 4 bases and the J gene end by 3 bases; junction bases not matched to a gene: 9. CDR3 sequence: CASSSYWTGNYEQYF. In DNA, the CDR3 is TGTGCCAGCAGTTCCTACTGGACAGGTAACTACGAGCAGTACTTC.

This clone turned up a few times. J is TRBJ1-2 and V is TRBV18; D is undetermined. The CDR3 covers 13 residues. Germline-derived CDR1 and CDR2 are KGHSH and LQKENI. Between the trimmed V and J ends, which lost 6 bases and 2 bases, there was a span of 10 bases. This CDR3 is CASSRTENYGYTF. CDR3 DNA sequence: TGTGCCAGCTCCCGGACCGAGAACTATGGCTACACCTTC.

This clone was seen only a few times. The chain carries TRBV18 and TRBJ2-4, with 7 bases aligning to TRBD1. The CDR3 has 16 amino acids. In germline, CDR1 is KGHSH, CDR2 LQKENI. V trimming: 3 bases; J trimming: 0 bases; junction bases outside the gene matches: 5. The CDR3: CASSPGTALAKNIQYF. The CDR3 DNA is TGTGCCAGCTCACCCGGGACAGCTCTAGCCAAAAACATTCAGTACTTC.

This clone was observed a handful of times. V and J are TRBV13 and TRBJ2-7; tentatively, D is TRBD2 (5 bases). V lost 3 bases to trimming and J lost 4 bases, with 10 bases between them. CDR3 length equals 13 residues. Germline V gene sequence: CDR1 PRHDT, CDR2 FYEKMQ (reference sequence). The DNA of the CDR3 is TGTGCCAGCAGCTTTTCTCTAGCTTACGAGCAGTACGTC. Its protein product is CASSFSLAYEQYV.

In its sample, this clone was seen a few times. A much larger clone sits a single nucleotide away, making a read error possible. The chain links TRBV7-9 to TRBJ2-1; no clear D. The CDR3 consists of 11 residues. V was cut by 2 bases and J by 8 bases, with 4 bases left in between. Germline CDR1 and CDR2: SEHNR and FQNEAQ (reference sequence). This CDR3 is CASSLYHEQFF. The CDR3 DNA reads as TGTGCCAGCAGCTTATACCATGAGCAGTTCTTC.

This clone was counted only a few times. The V gene is TRBV7-9, the J gene TRBJ1-1, with D hard to call. The germline gives CDR1 SEHNR, CDR2 FQNEAQ (reference sequence). The CDR3 is 11 amino acids. V was shortened by 5 bases and J by 8 bases, with 9 bases between the two germline ends. As DNA, the CDR3 is TGTGCCAGCAGCACTCCGGGCGAAGCTTTCTTT. This sequence encodes CASSTPGEAFF.

The rearrangement uses TRBV7-2 and TRBJ2-3; D may match TRBD1 or TRBD2 (5 bases each). Germline-derived CDR1 and CDR2 are SGHTA and FQGNSA. This CDR3 has 13 residues. The V gene lost 5 bases and the J gene lost 7 bases, with 13 bases spanning the gap. The CDR3 DNA reads TGTGCCAGCAGCCCGCCGGGACGAAATACGCAGTATTTT. Encoded protein: CASSPPGRNTQYF.

This clone has more than one count but fewer than ten. This rearrangement joins TRBV6-6 to TRBJ2-3; D unresolved. CDR3 length equals 11 residues. The V end lost 7 bases, the J end lost 5 bases, and 7 bases lay between the germline ends. CDR1 MNHNY and CDR2 SVGAGI come from the germline V gene (reference sequence). The DNA for the CDR3 is TGTGCCAGCACGGACCGAGATACGCAGTATTTT. It encodes CASTDRDTQYF.

The chain combines TRBV6-1 with TRBJ2-1; 7 bases map to TRBD1. The trim removed 6 bases at V and 4 bases at J, leaving 6 bases unmatched. This CDR3 is 14 amino acids long. The germline CDR1 and CDR2 sequences are MNHNS and SASEGT. CDR3 region: CASRWTGTYNEQFF. CDR3 coding DNA: TGTGCCAGCAGATGGACAGGAACATACAATGAGCAGTTCTTC.

This chain joins TRBV27 and TRBJ1-5; 9 nucleotides agree with TRBD1. The germline V gene has CDR1 MNHEY and CDR2 SMNVEV (reference sequence). With V trimmed by 5 bases and J by 2 bases, 16 bases remained unmatched. The CDR3 is 19 residues long. The CDR3 is CASSTRRPTQGAGNQPQHF. The DNA of the CDR3 is TGTGCCAGCAGTACAAGACGGCCCACACAGGGGGCCGGCAATCAGCCCCAGCATTTT.

This rearrangement joins TRBV9 to TRBJ2-5; TRBD2 agrees at 8 bases. Trimming cost V 4 bases and J 1 base; bases outside gene matches: 12. Germline values: CDR1 SGDLS, CDR2 YYNGEE. This CDR3 is 17 amino acids long. CDR3 protein: CASSPSRGGGSQETQYF. As DNA, the CDR3 is TGTGCCAGCAGCCCAAGCCGGGGCGGGGGGAGCCAAGAGACCCAGTACTTC.

The sample holds a few counts of this clone. The gene calls are TRBV7-2 and TRBJ1-6, with TRBD1 matching over 8 bases. The CDR3 has 14 amino acids. CDR1 is SGHTA, CDR2 FQGNSA, per germline. V gave up 5 bases and J gave up 6 bases; unmatched junction bases: 3. The CDR3 region has the DNA TGTGCCAGCAGCGCACAGGGGGGTAATTCACCCCTCCACTTT. This encodes CASSAQGGNSPLHF.

This clone was observed a few times. The V and J genes are TRBV30 and TRBJ2-7; the D is unclear. This CDR3 spans 10 amino acids. Germline CDR1 reads GTSNPN; CDR2 reads SVGIG (reference sequence). V gave up 5 bases and J gave up 3 bases, with 5 bases separating them. The CDR3 loop reads CAWGYYEQYF. The CDR3 DNA reads TGTGCCTGGGGCTACTACGAGCAGTACTTC.

The chain carries TRBV5-1 and TRBJ2-3; D remains unclear. This CDR3 spans 11 amino acids. Germline V gene sequence: CDR1 SGHRS, CDR2 YFSETQ. V lost 4 bases to trimming and J lost 7 bases, with 7 bases between them. CDR3 nucleotides: TGCGCCAGCAGCCGAGCTAATACGCAGTATTTT. It codes for CASSRANTQYF.

This clone was found a few times. The chain joins TRBV4-3 to TRBJ2-1, with D perhaps matching TRBD1 (5 bases). V was pared by 0 bases and J by 4 bases, with 13 bases between. The germline gives CDR1 LGHNA, CDR2 YSLEER. This CDR3 has 16 residues. The CDR3 sequence: CASSQDLTGMYNEQFF. CDR3 nucleotide sequence: TGCGCCAGCAGCCAAGACTTAACAGGCATGTACAATGAGCAGTTCTTC.